This T cell receptor (beta chain) stems from a study of cytomegalovirus exposure and HLA in healthy donors. Study results and caveats: Because they were indistinguishable, some V segments, including TRBV6-2 and TRBV6-3, were excluded.

The CDR3 covers 15 residues. Looked up from germline, CDR1 is LNHDA and CDR2 is SQIVND (reference sequence). V gave up 5 bases and J gave up 3 bases; unmatched junction bases: 7. With 60 Vbeta and 13 Jbeta primers, the PCR was carried out. Sequencing was performed with immunoSEQ multiplex PCR; in TCRdb, only in-frame clones are kept and a portion is missing. Here the sample table reports around 70,000 clones. About this clone: The antigen remains undetermined.

The receptor's source is a female donor in good health and CMV-seropositive. V usage is TRBV19 and J usage is TRBJ1-1; TRBD1 matches 9 bases. Sample: PBMCs. The CDR3 bases are TGTGCCAGTAGTCCACCGACAGGGGGGTACACTGAAGCTTTCTTT. Protein sequence: CASSPPTGGYTEAFF.